The clone carrying this T cell receptor beta chain was picked up many times. The data belong to a study of HIV-infected patients and healthy controls. Roughly three months, about 14 weeks, into antiretroviral therapy, follow-up blood was collected. All unsorted peripheral T cells were captured because whole blood was used without fractionation. Alpha and beta constant-region primers primed reverse transcription of about 0.5 ug RNA. Alpha and beta chain libraries were made separately by chain-specific third strand synthesis with multiplexing indices. Each CDR3 protein is one row after TCRdb ran MiXCR on the 5' RACE reads. The sample contains 3,000 to 4,000 distinct CDR3 sequences, roughly 9% of which appear only once. V shed 4 bases and J shed 1 base, with 17 bases lying between them. The CDR3 extends over 16 amino acids. CDR1 and CDR2 from the germline V gene are SGHRS and YFSETQ.

The TCR originated in an adult with HIV infection. The V and J genes are TRBV5-1 and TRBJ1-1; D is possibly TRBD1 (5 bases). The sample in question was blood, obtained during antiretroviral therapy. The CDR3 protein is CASSPLPGGSNTEAFF. CDR3 in DNA: TGCGCCAGCAGCCCCCTACCCGGGGGTTCGAACACTGAAGCTTTCTTT.